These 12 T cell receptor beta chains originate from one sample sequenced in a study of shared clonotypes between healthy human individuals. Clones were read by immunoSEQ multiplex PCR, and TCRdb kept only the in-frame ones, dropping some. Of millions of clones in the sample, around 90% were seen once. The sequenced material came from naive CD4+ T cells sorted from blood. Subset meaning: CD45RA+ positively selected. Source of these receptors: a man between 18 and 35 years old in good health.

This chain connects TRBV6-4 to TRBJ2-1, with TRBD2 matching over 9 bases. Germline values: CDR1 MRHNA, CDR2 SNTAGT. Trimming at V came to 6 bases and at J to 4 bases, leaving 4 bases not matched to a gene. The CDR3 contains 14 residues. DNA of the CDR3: TGTGCCAGCAGGGCGGGGGGGAGTTACAATGAGCAGTTCTTC. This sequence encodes CASRAGGSYNEQFF.

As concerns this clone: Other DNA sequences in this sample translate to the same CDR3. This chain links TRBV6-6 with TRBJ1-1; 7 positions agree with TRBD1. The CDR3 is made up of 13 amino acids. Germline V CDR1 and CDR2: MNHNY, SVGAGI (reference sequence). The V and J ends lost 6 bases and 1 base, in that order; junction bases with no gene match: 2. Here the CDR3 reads CASSRQGNTEAFF. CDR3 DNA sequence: TGTGCCAGCAGCCGACAGGGGAACACTGAAGCTTTCTTT.

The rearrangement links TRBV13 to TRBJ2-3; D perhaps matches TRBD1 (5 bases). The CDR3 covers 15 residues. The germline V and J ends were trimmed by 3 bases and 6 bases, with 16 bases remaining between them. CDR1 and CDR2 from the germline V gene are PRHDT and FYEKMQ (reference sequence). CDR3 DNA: TGTGCCAGCAGCTTTAGGCCAGGGAACTTCGATACGCAGTATTTT. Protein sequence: CASSFRPGNFDTQYF. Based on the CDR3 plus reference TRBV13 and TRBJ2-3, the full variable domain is AAGVIQSPRHLIKEKRETATLKCYPIPRHDTVYWYQQGPGQDPQFLISFYEKMQSDKGSIPDRFSAQQFSDYHSELNMSSLELGDSALYFCASSFRPGNFDTQYFGPGTRLTVL.

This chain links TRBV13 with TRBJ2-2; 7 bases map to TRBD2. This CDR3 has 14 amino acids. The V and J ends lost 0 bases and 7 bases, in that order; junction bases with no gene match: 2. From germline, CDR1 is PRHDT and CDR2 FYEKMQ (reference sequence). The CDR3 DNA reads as TGTGCCAGCAGCTTAGGCAGGACTAGCGGGGAGCTGTTTTTT. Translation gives CASSLGRTSGELFF.

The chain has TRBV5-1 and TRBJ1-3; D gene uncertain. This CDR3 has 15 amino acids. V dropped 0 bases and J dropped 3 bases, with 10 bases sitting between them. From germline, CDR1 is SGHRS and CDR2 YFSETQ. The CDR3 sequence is CASSLAIGLGNTIYF. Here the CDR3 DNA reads TGCGCCAGCAGCTTGGCCATCGGTCTTGGAAACACCATATATTTT. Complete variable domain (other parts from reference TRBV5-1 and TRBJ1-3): KAGVTQTPRYLIKTRGQQVTLSCSPISGHRSVSWYQQTPGQGLQFLFEYFSETQRNKGNFPGRFSGRQFSNSRSEMNVSTLELGDSALYLCASSLAIGLGNTIYFGEGSWLTVV.

The CDR3 loop is CASTPTGGYEQYF. The CDR3 DNA reads TGTGCCAGCACCCCGACAGGGGGCTACGAGCAGTACTTC. This rearrangement joins TRBV6-6 to TRBJ2-7; TRBD1 agrees at 9 bases. Trimming at V came to 7 bases and at J to 3 bases, leaving 4 bases not matched to a gene. In germline, CDR1 is MNHNY, CDR2 SVGAGI (reference sequence). The CDR3 loop spans 13 amino acids.

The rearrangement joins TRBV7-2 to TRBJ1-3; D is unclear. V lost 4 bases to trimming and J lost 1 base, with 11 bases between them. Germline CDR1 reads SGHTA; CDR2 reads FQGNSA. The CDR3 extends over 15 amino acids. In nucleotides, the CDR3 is TGTGCCAGCAGCTATACCATTGGGTCTGGAAACACCATATATTTT. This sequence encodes CASSYTIGSGNTIYF. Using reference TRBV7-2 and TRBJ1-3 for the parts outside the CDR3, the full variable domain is GAGVSQSPSNKVTEKGKDVELRCDPISGHTALYWYRQSLGQGLEFLIYFQGNSAPDKSGLPSDRFSAERTGGSVSTLTIQRTQQEDSAVYLCASSYTIGSGNTIYFGEGSWLTVV.

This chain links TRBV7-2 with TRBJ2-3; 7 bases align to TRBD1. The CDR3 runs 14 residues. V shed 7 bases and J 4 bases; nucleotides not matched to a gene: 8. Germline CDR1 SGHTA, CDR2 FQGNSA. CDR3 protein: CASTKQGSADTQYF. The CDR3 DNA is TGTGCCAGCACCAAACAGGGGTCTGCAGATACGCAGTATTTT.

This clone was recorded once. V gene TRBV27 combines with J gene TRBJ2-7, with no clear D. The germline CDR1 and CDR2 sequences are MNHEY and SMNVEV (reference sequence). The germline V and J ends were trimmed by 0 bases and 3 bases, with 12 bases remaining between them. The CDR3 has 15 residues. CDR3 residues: CASSLSPMEFYEQYF. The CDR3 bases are TGTGCCAGCAGTTTATCCCCCATGGAGTTCTACGAGCAGTACTTC.

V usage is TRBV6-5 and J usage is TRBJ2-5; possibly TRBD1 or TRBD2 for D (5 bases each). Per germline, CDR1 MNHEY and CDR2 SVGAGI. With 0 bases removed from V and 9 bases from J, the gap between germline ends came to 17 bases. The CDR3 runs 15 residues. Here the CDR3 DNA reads TGTGCCAGCAGTTACTCGACGGGGCCTCCGTCGGCCCAGTACTTC. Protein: CASSYSTGPPSAQYF.

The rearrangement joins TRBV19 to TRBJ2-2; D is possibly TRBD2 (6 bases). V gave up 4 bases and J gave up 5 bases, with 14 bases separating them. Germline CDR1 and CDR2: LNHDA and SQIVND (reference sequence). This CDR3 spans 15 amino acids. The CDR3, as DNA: TGTGCCAGTAGTAAGGAGGGCCGGGGGACCGGGGAGCTGTTTTTT. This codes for CASSKEGRGTGELFF.

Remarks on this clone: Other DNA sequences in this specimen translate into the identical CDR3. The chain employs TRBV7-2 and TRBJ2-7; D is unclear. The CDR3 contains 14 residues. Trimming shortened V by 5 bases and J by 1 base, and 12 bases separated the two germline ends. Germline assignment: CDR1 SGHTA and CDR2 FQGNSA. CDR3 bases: TGTGCCAGCAGCCCCGGACGGATTTCCTACGAGCAGTACTTC. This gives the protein CASSPGRISYEQYF. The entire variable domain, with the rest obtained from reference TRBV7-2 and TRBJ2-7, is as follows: GAGVSQSPSNKVTEKGKDVELRCDPISGHTALYWYRQSLGQGLEFLIYFQGNSAPDKSGLPSDRFSAERTGGSVSTLTIQRTQQEDSAVYLCASSPGRISYEQYFGPGTRLTVT.